This is a list of T cell receptor beta chains from one sample in a study of blood T cell repertoires in COVID-19. The assay was immunoSEQ multiplex PCR, and TCRdb's table has in-frame clones only and misses some. The repertoire consists of 55,000 to 95,000 clones, with 81% occurring once and the leading ten covering 20%. Sequencing input: peripheral blood. These receptors were collected from a woman in her sixties or seventies with acute or convalescent COVID-19. Both conserved end residues are part of each CDR3. The order of the fields is J gene, CDR3 length, D gene, clone size, V gene, CDR3 protein, CDR3 DNA. The D gene is left open where the match is weak. Only part of the rows carry a size: once, few, many, or a class if the clone is expanded.

>TRBJ1-2|15|-|-|TRBV10-2
CASSPKPTGGKSYTF
TGCGCCAGCAGTCCTAAACCGACAGGAGGAAAAAGCTACACCTTC
>TRBJ1-2|15|-|once|TRBV5-1
CASSRQGTLPQGYTF
TGCGCCAGCAGCCGACAAGGGACTCTCCCTCAGGGCTACACCTTC
>TRBJ1-2|13|-|-|TRBV7-9
CASSRQALLGYTF
TGTGCCAGCAGCCGACAGGCCCTCCTTGGCTACACCTTC
>TRBJ2-5|16|TRBD2|-|TRBV5-1
CASSLGLAGAEETQYF
TGCGCCAGCAGCTTGGGACTAGCGGGAGCAGAAGAGACCCAGTACTTC
>TRBJ1-2|14|TRBD1|-|TRBV7-2
CASSFGQVGYGYTF
TGTGCCAGCAGCTTTGGACAGGTTGGCTATGGCTACACCTTC
>TRBJ1-6|15|TRBD1|-|TRBV2
CASRNRGQGNSPLHF
TGTGCCAGCAGGAACAGGGGGCAGGGGAATTCACCCCTCCACTTT
>TRBJ2-7|15|-|-|TRBV7-9
CASSQVQTVGDEQYF
TGTGCCAGCAGCCAGGTTCAGACAGTGGGCGACGAGCAGTACTTC
>TRBJ2-5|13|-|once|TRBV18
CASSPGQTETQYF
TGTGCCAGCTCACCGGGGCAGACAGAGACCCAGTACTTC
>TRBJ2-1|17|TRBD1|-|TRBV19
CASTPMPGQENYNEQFF
TGTGCCAGTACCCCTATGCCGGGACAGGAGAATTACAATGAGCAGTTCTTC
>TRBJ2-7|15|TRBD1|once|TRBV18
CASSPSVGTEYEQYF
TGTGCCAGCTCACCGTCGGTCGGGACAGAATACGAGCAGTACTTC
>TRBJ2-1|13|-|-|TRBV13
CAGRSRPYNEQFF
TGTGCCGGCCGGAGCCGTCCCTACAATGAGCAGTTCTTC
>TRBJ2-1|16|-|-|TRBV23-1
CASTESSQGCNNEQFF
TGCGCCAGCACCGAGTCGTCTCAGGGGTGCAACAATGAGCAGTTCTTC
>TRBJ2-7|17|TRBD2|-|TRBV28
CASSLSPSGRGGYEQYF
TGTGCCAGCAGTTTATCCCCTAGCGGGAGGGGGGGCTACGAGCAGTACTTC
>TRBJ2-1|15|-|-|TRBV30
CAFSEDSASYNEQFF
TGTGCCTTTAGTGAGGACAGCGCCTCCTACAATGAGCAGTTCTTC
>TRBJ1-5|15|TRBD1|-|TRBV18
CASSPGTGINQPQHF
TGTGCCAGCTCACCAGGGACAGGTATCAATCAGCCCCAGCATTTT
>TRBJ1-6|20|-|-|TRBV15
CATSRDPHPGASSYNSPLHF
TGTGCCACCAGCAGAGATCCCCACCCAGGGGCCAGCTCCTATAATTCACCCCTCCACTTT